These 27 T cell receptor beta chains share one sample of origin, sequenced in a study of cytomegalovirus exposure and HLA in healthy donors. Primers: 60 Vbeta forward and 13 Jbeta reverse. The repertoire was sequenced with immunoSEQ multiplex PCR; TCRdb's copy has only in-frame clones and lacks some. The table shows 130,000 to 150,000 clones, with approximately 78% occurring only once. The source material was PBMCs. The receptors derive from a woman aged 18-29 years in good health and CMV-seropositive.

CDR3 sequence (DNA): TGTGCCAGCAGTTACGAGTCCAGGGCGGTCAGGGAAAAACTGTTTTTT. The encoded protein is CASSYESRAVREKLFF. This sequence joins TRBV6-5 and TRBJ1-4; D may be TRBD1 (5 bases). This CDR3 contains 16 residues. V was trimmed by 2 bases and J by 8 bases, leaving 18 bases between them. In germline, CDR1 is MNHEY, CDR2 SVGAGI.

The gene calls are TRBV7-8 and TRBJ2-7; 12 positions match TRBD1. The V segment lost 1 base and the J segment 4 bases; nucleotides outside the gene matches: 5. Per the germline V gene, CDR1 is SGHVS and CDR2 is FQNEAQ. This CDR3 comprises 16 residues. The CDR3 reads CASSLGPGQGAYEQYF. The CDR3 DNA follows: TGTGCCAGCAGCTTAGGCCCGGGACAGGGGGCTTACGAGCAGTACTTC. Variable domain in full (rest from reference TRBV7-8 and TRBJ2-7): GAGVSQSPRYKVAKRGQDVALRCDPISGHVSLFWYQQALGQGPEFLTYFQNEAQLDKSGLPSDRFFAERPEGSVSTLKIQRTQQEDSAVYLCASSLGPGQGAYEQYFGPGTRLTVT.

This sequence joins TRBV4-1 and TRBJ1-2; D gene uncertain. Germline V lookup: CDR1 MGHRA, CDR2 YSYEKL. CDR3 length: 16 amino acids. V was trimmed by 4 bases and J by 0 bases, leaving 15 bases between them. The CDR3 nucleotides read TGCGCCAGCAGCCCTACGGCGGCCCTTACTAACTATGGCTACACCTTC. Translating gives CASSPTAALTNYGYTF.

The chain couples TRBV11-2 to TRBJ2-1, with 11 bases matching TRBD2. With V trimmed by 3 bases and J by 8 bases, 9 bases remained unmatched. The CDR3 is 16 amino acids. Germline CDR1 and CDR2: SGHAT and FQNNGV. The CDR3 loop reads CASSFRLAGFVYEQFF. The DNA of the CDR3 is TGTGCCAGCAGCTTCCGACTAGCGGGGTTTGTGTATGAGCAGTTCTTC.

The CDR3 sequence is CASSLSSSGYEQYF. The CDR3 region has the DNA TGTGCCAGCAGCTTGTCCTCTAGCGGCTACGAGCAGTACTTC. The J gene is TRBJ2-7, the V gene TRBV5-4; 7 bases match TRBD2. With V trimmed by 1 base and J by 3 bases, 4 bases remained unmatched. This CDR3 contains 14 residues. Germline V CDR1 and CDR2: SGHNT, YYREEE (reference sequence).

The V and J genes are TRBV27 and TRBJ1-4; D uncertain. V was trimmed by 7 bases and J by 5 bases, leaving 14 bases between them. The CDR3 is 14 residues long. Per the germline V gene, CDR1 is MNHEY and CDR2 is SMNVEV (reference sequence). CDR3 nucleotide sequence: TGTGCCAGCAAATTGAGAGGACTAAATGAAAAACTGTTTTTT. It specifies CASKLRGLNEKLFF.

V is TRBV12-5 and J is TRBJ1-1; D is unresolved. The CDR3 consists of 15 residues. The V end lost 0 bases, the J end lost 0 bases, and 8 bases lay between the germline ends. CDR1 is LGHNT, CDR2 FRNRAP, per germline. CDR3 protein: CASGLVERMNTEAFF. The CDR3 region has the DNA TGTGCTAGTGGTTTGGTAGAGAGGATGAACACTGAAGCTTTCTTT.

V usage is TRBV10-3 and J usage is TRBJ2-2, with 10 nucleotides matching TRBD1. The CDR3 covers 16 residues. Germline trimming cut 4 bases from V and 2 bases from J; bases unmatched to any gene: 4. Germline assignment: CDR1 ENHRY and CDR2 SYGVKD. The CDR3, as DNA: TGTGCCATCAGTGTTGACAGGGGGCGAAACACCGGGGAGCTGTTTTTT. The encoded protein is CAISVDRGRNTGELFF.

The genes are TRBV6-4 and TRBJ2-3; 9 bases align to TRBD2. The CDR3 length is 15 residues. V lost 4 bases to trimming and J lost 4 bases; unmatched junction nucleotides: 6. CDR1 is MRHNA and CDR2 is SNTAGT in the germline V gene. DNA of the CDR3: TGTGCCAGCAGTGTTCAAGCGGGGGGCTCAGATACGCAGTATTTT. This sequence encodes CASSVQAGGSDTQYF.

The chain couples TRBV15 to TRBJ2-7, with D unclear. V lost 5 bases, J lost 0 bases, and 14 bases lay in between. CDR1 is LNHNV and CDR2 is YYDKDF in the germline V gene (reference sequence). This CDR3 has 15 amino acids. This chain's CDR3 is CATSLGRVLSYEQYF. As DNA, the CDR3 is TGTGCCACCAGCCTAGGTCGGGTTCTCTCCTACGAGCAGTACTTC. Supplemented by reference TRBV15 and TRBJ2-7, the full variable domain reads DAMVIQNPRYQVTQFGKPVTLSCSQTLNHNVMYWYQQKSSQAPKLLFHYYDKDFNNEADTPDNFQSRRPNTSFCFLDIRSPGLGDTAMYLCATSLGRVLSYEQYFGPGTRLTVT.

The rearrangement joins TRBV7-9 to TRBJ1-1, with a tentative D call TRBD1 (5 bases). This CDR3 spans 13 amino acids. Germline V gene sequence: CDR1 SEHNR, CDR2 FQNEAQ (reference sequence). Trimming cost V 5 bases and J 1 base, with 8 bases left between them. CDR3 protein: CASSDTGNTEAFF. The CDR3 region has the DNA TGTGCCAGCAGCGACACAGGGAACACTGAAGCTTTCTTT.

V and J are TRBV18 and TRBJ2-7; D may be TRBD1 (5 bases). The CDR3 is 15 residues long. The germline gives CDR1 KGHSH, CDR2 LQKENI. V lost 3 bases to trimming and J lost 3 bases, with 15 bases between them. This CDR3 is CASSPDRKGFYEQYF. CDR3 bases: TGTGCCAGCTCACCCGACAGAAAAGGGTTCTACGAGCAGTACTTC.

The genes are TRBV2 and TRBJ1-6; no firm D call. Germline V gene data show CDR1 as SNHLY and CDR2 as FYNNEI. Trimming stripped 4 bases from V and 9 bases from J, with 16 bases between. This CDR3 contains 15 residues. CDR3 sequence (DNA): TGTGCCAGCAGTGCAACCGGGCTCGGGGTTTCACCCCTCCACTTT. Translation gives CASSATGLGVSPLHF.

This rearrangement joins TRBV19 to TRBJ2-2, with D perhaps TRBD1 (6 bases). V was clipped by 5 bases and J by 0 bases, with 10 bases between them. This CDR3 region has 15 residues. CDR1 is LNHDA, CDR2 SQIVND, per germline (reference sequence). CDR3 in DNA: TGTGCCAGTAGTTGGGACACCGCGAACACCGGGGAGCTGTTTTTT. Translating gives CASSWDTANTGELFF.

This clone occurred a few times. The chain combines TRBV7-9 with TRBJ2-7, with D hard to call. This CDR3 has 12 residues. The V gene's germline CDR1 is SEHNR and CDR2 FQNEAQ (reference sequence). Deletions cut 1 base from V and 4 bases from J, with 5 bases between. The CDR3 nucleotides are TGTGCCAGCAGCTTAGTCTCGTACGAGCAGTACTTC. Amino acids: CASSLVSYEQYF.

The V gene is TRBV5-8, the J gene TRBJ2-3; TRBD2 agrees at 11 bases. This CDR3 comprises 17 residues. Losses at the gene ends were 0 bases for V and 1 base for J; bases not matched to a gene: 4. Germline assignment: CDR1 SGHTS and CDR2 YDEGEE. The CDR3 DNA follows: TGTGCCAGCAGCTTGGCTAGCGGGGGGCGTGGCACAGATACGCAGTATTTT. Its translation is CASSLASGGRGTDTQYF.

In the case of this clone: Other DNA sequences in the same sample also yield this CDR3. The chain recombines TRBV10-1 with TRBJ1-1; the D gene is possibly TRBD1 (5 bases). CDR1 and CDR2 (germline): WNHNN, SYGVQD (reference sequence). CDR3 size: 13 residues. The V gene lost 6 bases and the J gene lost 4 bases, with 12 bases spanning the gap. The CDR3 loop is CASRAGGSTEAFF. DNA for the CDR3: TGCGCCAGCAGAGCGGGGGGATCCACTGAAGCTTTCTTT.

In this sample, this clone turned up a few times. The rearrangement links TRBV4-3 to TRBJ2-6; D possibly corresponds to TRBD2 (6 bases). The CDR3 runs to 16 residues. Trimming stripped 0 bases from V and 4 bases from J, with 10 bases between. Germline CDR1 is LGHNA and CDR2 is YSLEER. The CDR3 spells CASSQDRGYGANVLTF. The CDR3 DNA follows: TGCGCCAGCAGCCAAGATCGGGGGTACGGGGCCAACGTCCTGACTTTC.

V usage is TRBV7-2 and J usage is TRBJ2-3; D uncertain. CDR3 length equals 12 residues. V was shortened by 4 bases and J by 2 bases, with 4 bases between the two germline ends. The germline V gene encodes CDR1 SGHTA and CDR2 FQGNSA. The CDR3 DNA sequence: TGTGCCAGCAGCTACTCCACAGATACGCAGTATTTT. Translated, it gives CASSYSTDTQYF.

The chain combines TRBV14 with TRBJ1-1; weak D call: TRBD1 (6 bases). V was trimmed by 0 bases and J by 0 bases, leaving 11 bases between them. Germline V CDR1 and CDR2: SGHDN, FVKESK. The length of the CDR3 is 16 residues. The CDR3 nucleotides are TGTGCCAGCAGCCAAGAAGGGAAGGGGGTGAACACTGAAGCTTTCTTT. It yields the protein CASSQEGKGVNTEAFF. Variable domain in full (rest from reference TRBV14 and TRBJ1-1): EAGVTQFPSHSVIEKGQTVTLRCDPISGHDNLYWYRRVMGKEIKFLLHFVKESKQDESGMPNNRFLAERTGGTYSTLKVQPAELEDSGVYFCASSQEGKGVNTEAFFGQGTRLTVV.

The chain couples TRBV18 to TRBJ2-1; D possibly corresponds to TRBD1 (7 bases). Germline CDR1 and CDR2: KGHSH and LQKENI. The CDR3 has 20 amino acids. V lost 3 bases and J 3 bases, leaving 27 bases between the germline ends. CDR3 in DNA: TGTGCCAGCTCACCCGGATGGGGGGACAGTCTCGGTGGAAACTACAATGAGCAGTTCTTC. This sequence encodes CASSPGWGDSLGGNYNEQFF.

The chain carries TRBV5-1 and TRBJ2-2, with D perhaps TRBD1 (5 bases). CDR1 and CDR2 (germline): SGHRS, YFSETQ. The CDR3 is 15 amino acids. The germline V and J ends were trimmed by 0 bases and 0 bases, with 6 bases remaining between them. CDR3: CASSLVQANTGELFF. In DNA, the CDR3 is TGCGCCAGCAGCTTGGTACAGGCGAACACCGGGGAGCTGTTTTTT.

V and J are TRBV19 and TRBJ1-5; TRBD1 might be the D (6 bases). Trimming removed 7 bases from V and 6 bases from J, with 16 bases in between. The CDR3 is 14 amino acids. CDR1 is LNHDA, CDR2 SQIVND, per germline (reference sequence). DNA for the CDR3: TGTGCCAGTACCACACCGGGGGGCACTCAGCCCCAGCATTTT. Residues: CASTTPGGTQPQHF.

The chain employs TRBV9 and TRBJ1-2; D might be TRBD1 (5 bases). Germline CDR1 is SGDLS and CDR2 is YYNGEE. The germline V and J ends were trimmed by 4 bases and 6 bases, with 19 bases remaining between them. The CDR3 totals 15 residues. The CDR3 bases are TGTGCCAGCAGCTCTTCCGGGGGAGAGGGTCATGGCTACACCTTC. Amino acid sequence: CASSSSGGEGHGYTF.

The chain couples TRBV13 to TRBJ2-7; D is possibly TRBD1 (6 bases). V was trimmed by 6 bases and J by 0 bases, leaving 18 bases between them. The CDR3 spans 16 residues. Germline V gene data show CDR1 as PRHDT and CDR2 as FYEKMQ (reference sequence). The CDR3 region has the DNA TGTGCCAGCAGTCGCCTACAGGGTAGGGTCTCCTACGAGCAGTACTTC. This sequence encodes CASSRLQGRVSYEQYF.

This chain uses TRBV7-4 with TRBJ1-3, with 7 bases identical to TRBD1. Per the germline V gene, CDR1 is SGHVT and CDR2 is SQSDAQ. This CDR3 region has 15 residues. V was pared by 3 bases and J by 0 bases, with 2 bases of the junction left unmatched. CDR3 sequence: CASSLGTVSGNTIYF. CDR3 in DNA: TGTGCCAGCAGCTTGGGGACAGTCTCTGGAAACACCATATATTTT.

This sequence joins TRBV6-1 and TRBJ1-4; no clear D. Trimming stripped 1 base from V and 13 bases from J, with 13 bases between. Germline CDR1 MNHNS, CDR2 SASEGT. The CDR3 has 13 amino acids. The CDR3 protein is CASSEGEAVGLFF. As DNA, the CDR3 is TGTGCCAGCAGTGAAGGGGAGGCAGTAGGACTGTTTTTT.